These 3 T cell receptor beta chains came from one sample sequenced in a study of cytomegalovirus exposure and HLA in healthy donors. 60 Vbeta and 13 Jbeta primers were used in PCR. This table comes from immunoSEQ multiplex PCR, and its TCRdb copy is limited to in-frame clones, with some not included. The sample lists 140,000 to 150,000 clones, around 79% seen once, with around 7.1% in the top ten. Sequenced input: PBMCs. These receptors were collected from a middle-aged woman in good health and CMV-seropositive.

CDR3 sequence: CASSGTSGGANTQYF. In nucleotides, the CDR3 is TGTGCCAGCAGTGGGACTAGCGGGGGGGCGAATACGCAGTATTTT. The chain links TRBV2 to TRBJ2-3; 15 nucleotides match TRBD2. Germline trimming cut 4 bases from V and 7 bases from J; bases unmatched to any gene: 3. The CDR3 sequence is 15 residues long. In germline, CDR1 is SNHLY, CDR2 FYNNEI.

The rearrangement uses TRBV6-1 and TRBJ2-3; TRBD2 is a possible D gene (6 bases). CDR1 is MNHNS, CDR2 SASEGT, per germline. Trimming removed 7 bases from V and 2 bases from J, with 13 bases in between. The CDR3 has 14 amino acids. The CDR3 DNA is TGTGCCAGCACTAGGGGACTGAACACAGATACGCAGTATTTT. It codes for CASTRGLNTDTQYF.

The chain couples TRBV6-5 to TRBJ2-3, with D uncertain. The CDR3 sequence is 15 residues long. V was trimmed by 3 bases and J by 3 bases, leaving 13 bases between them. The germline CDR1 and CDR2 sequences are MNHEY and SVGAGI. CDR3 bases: TGTGCCAGCAGTTATAATTGGGCCGCAACAGATACGCAGTATTTT. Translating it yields CASSYNWAATDTQYF.